This T cell receptor (beta chain) was identified in a study of shared clonotypes between healthy human individuals. The overall study: CD4 naive and CD4 memory each took three plates per donor, while CD8 naive took two and CD8 memory one.

Germline V gives CDR1 SQVTM, CDR2 ANQGSEA. The CDR3 length is 13 residues. V lost 7 bases and J 3 bases, leaving 16 bases between the germline ends. Only CD45RO-negative cells positively selected for CCR7 counted as naive CD8 cells, so terminally differentiated effector memory CD45RA+ cells were excluded. Study-wide findings and caveats: The study's rarefaction showed incomplete sorted-subset sequencing despite large depth.

About 30,000 T cell genomes, or roughly 200 ng DNA, went into the sorted-subset replicate PCRs. Assay used: immunoSEQ multiplex PCR; TCRdb lists only in-frame clones, some missing. Among millions of clones listed, just under 95% were seen once. To note about this clone: Its matching antigen is unknown.

The chain is built from TRBV29-1 and TRBJ2-7; D is unclear. The sequenced sample consisted of naive CD8+ T cells sorted from blood. The receptor was isolated from a man aged 18 to 35 in good health. The CDR3 is CSAGVAGGYEQYF. In nucleotides, the CDR3 is TGCAGCGCTGGGGTAGCCGGTGGCTACGAGCAGTACTTC.